This TCR beta chain was recorded in a study of T cell responses to AZD1222 COVID-19 vaccine. Study overall: Second-dose intervals near 4 or 12 weeks were combined. Study-wide results and caveats: Increased Spike-specific TCR breadth and depth were observed after two AZD1222 doses. Donors were chiefly white British, with a greater number of females, and clonal diversity was perhaps underestimated.

CDR1 GTSNPN and CDR2 SVGIG come from the germline V gene (reference sequence). Trimming pared 7 bases from V and 0 bases from J, leaving 13 bases between. This CDR3 spans 14 amino acids. This clone was detected once. Its matching antigen is unknown. Using immunoSEQ multiplex PCR, the repertoire was profiled, and TCRdb retains in-frame clones only, with some absent. The sample lists 84,000 or so clones, about 85% occurring once. This chain uses TRBV30 with TRBJ1-3, with D tentatively TRBD1 (6 bases). The input for sequencing was peripheral blood, taken on day 0 of AZD1222 vaccination. This receptor was obtained from an adult in good health. CDR3 nucleotide sequence: TGTGCCTCCCCGACAGGCAGCTCTGGAAACACCATATATTTT. Protein sequence: CASPTGSSGNTIYF.